This TCR beta chain was obtained from a study of blood T cell repertoires in COVID-19. Overall study: Some COVID-19 samples were acute and others convalescent; all came from the United States, Italy and Spain. Sources were T cells, B-cell-depleted T cells, or PBMCs; the material itself was cDNA or gDNA.

The V gene lost 2 bases and the J gene lost 11 bases, with 12 bases spanning the gap. The length of the CDR3 is 12 residues. The germline CDR1 and CDR2 sequences are MNHEY and SVGAGI. As originally analysed: Reference gene primer amplification in the assay estimated nucleated cell counts. The assay was immunoSEQ multiplex PCR, and TCRdb's table has in-frame clones only and misses some. That table is the source of V, J and clone size, and D and trimming were worked out from the DNA. The data contain more than 130,000 clones, around nine tenths of them singletons. The sequenced sample was peripheral blood. J is TRBJ1-1 and V is TRBV6-5; D is unclear. This sequence originates from a woman aged 40 to 50 with acute or convalescent COVID-19. The CDR3 reads CASSYSAESAFF. The CDR3 DNA follows: TGTGCCAGCAGTTACAGTGCCGAGTCGGCTTTCTTT.